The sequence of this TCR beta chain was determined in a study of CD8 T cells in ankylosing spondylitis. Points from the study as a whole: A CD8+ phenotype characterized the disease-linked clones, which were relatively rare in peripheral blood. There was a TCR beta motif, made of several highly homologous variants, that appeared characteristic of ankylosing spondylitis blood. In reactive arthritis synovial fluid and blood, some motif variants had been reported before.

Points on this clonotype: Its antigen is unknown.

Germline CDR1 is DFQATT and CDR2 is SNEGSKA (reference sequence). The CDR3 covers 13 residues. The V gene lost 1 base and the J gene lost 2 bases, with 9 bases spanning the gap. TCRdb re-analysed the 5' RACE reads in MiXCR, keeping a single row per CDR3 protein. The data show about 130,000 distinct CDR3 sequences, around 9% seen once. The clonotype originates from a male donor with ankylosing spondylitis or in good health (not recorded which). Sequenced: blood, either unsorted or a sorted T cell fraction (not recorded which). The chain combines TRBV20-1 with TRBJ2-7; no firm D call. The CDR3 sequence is CSARGVKPYEQYF. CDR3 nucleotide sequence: TGCAGTGCTAGAGGTGTAAAGCCCTACGAGCAGTACTTC.